A single sample gave rise to the 24 T cell receptor beta chains below, sequenced in a study of blood T cell repertoires in COVID-19. Repertoires were generated with immunoSEQ multiplex PCR, while TCRdb's copy carries only in-frame clones and drops some. The sample has 300,000 to 400,000 clones, about 90% seen once. The material sequenced was peripheral blood. These receptors came from a woman between 18 and 29 years old who had recovered from COVID-19.

V and J are TRBV7-2 and TRBJ2-1, with TRBD2 matching over 7 bases. This CDR3 comprises 15 residues. V trimming: 2 bases; J trimming: 2 bases; junction bases outside the gene matches: 3. Germline values: CDR1 SGHTA, CDR2 FQGNSA. Here the CDR3 DNA reads TGTGCCAGCAGCTTATGGGAGGGAACCTACAATGAGCAGTTCTTC. The encoded protein is CASSLWEGTYNEQFF.

This clone appeared many times. J is TRBJ1-3 and V is TRBV4-3; D remains ambiguous. The germline gives CDR1 LGHNA, CDR2 YSLEER. The CDR3 sequence is 17 residues long. Trimming cost V 2 bases and J 0 bases, with 14 bases left between them. CDR3 in amino acids: CASSQLADASSGNTIYF. Here the CDR3 DNA reads TGCGCCAGCAGCCAATTAGCAGACGCGAGCTCTGGAAACACCATATATTTT.

This clone was counted once. The rearrangement joins TRBV7-6 to TRBJ1-1, with D possibly being TRBD1 (6 bases). Germline V gene sequence: CDR1 SGHVS, CDR2 FNYEAQ. CDR3 length equals 15 residues. V shed 7 bases and J shed 3 bases, with 18 bases lying between them. CDR3 DNA: TGTGCCAGCATCAATAATCAGGGGATGGACACTGAAGCTTTCTTT. This codes for CASINNQGMDTEAFF.

This clone was picked up a small number of times. This sequence joins TRBV28 and TRBJ2-7; TRBD2 matches 7 bases. Trimming cost V 6 bases and J 4 bases; bases outside gene matches: 12. The germline CDR1 and CDR2 sequences are MDHEN and SYDVKM. The CDR3 consists of 15 residues. The CDR3 region has the DNA TGTGCCAGCAGCCGGGCGGGAGCCACCGAGTACGAGCAGTACGTC. It codes for CASSRAGATEYEQYV.

The V call is TRBV2, the J call TRBJ1-5; D is unclear. The V and J ends lost 3 bases and 11 bases respectively, with 8 bases between them. CDR3 length: 11 amino acids. Per the germline V gene, CDR1 is SNHLY and CDR2 is FYNNEI. CDR3 sequence: CASSDRSAQHF. CDR3 nucleotide sequence: TGTGCCAGCAGTGATCGTAGCGCCCAGCATTTT.

This clone was detected only once. The gene calls are TRBV19 and TRBJ1-5, with 9 bases that match TRBD1. The CDR3 has 14 amino acids. Per the germline V gene, CDR1 is LNHDA and CDR2 is SQIVND (reference sequence). After removal of 5 bases from V and 11 bases from J, the junction contained 10 bases not matched to a gene. In DNA, the CDR3 is TGTGCCAGTAGTGACGACAGGGGGGATAGGGCCCAGCATTTT. Its translation is CASSDDRGDRAQHF.

In this sample, this clone turned up once. V usage is TRBV19 and J usage is TRBJ2-2, with 7 bases aligning to TRBD2. Looked up from germline, CDR1 is LNHDA and CDR2 is SQIVND (reference sequence). Trimming took 3 bases from V and 2 from J; bases not matched to a gene: 6. The CDR3 totals 16 residues. Here the CDR3 reads CASSIPQGLNTGELFF. CDR3 nucleotide sequence: TGTGCCAGTAGTATCCCCCAGGGACTAAACACCGGGGAGCTGTTTTTT.

The V call is TRBV27, the J call TRBJ2-5; 7 bases are a match to TRBD2. The germline gives CDR1 MNHEY, CDR2 SMNVEV (reference sequence). The CDR3 covers 14 residues. Losses at the gene ends were 6 bases for V and 2 bases for J; bases not matched to a gene: 6. CDR3 bases: TGTGCCAGCAGAGCCCTAGCGGATCAAGAGACCCAGTACTTC. Translation gives CASRALADQETQYF.

This sequence joins TRBV20-1 and TRBJ1-3, with D unresolved. The V end lost 3 bases, the J end lost 4 bases, and 10 bases lay between the germline ends. Germline V gene lookup returns CDR1 DFQATT and CDR2 SNEGSKA (reference sequence). CDR3 length: 13 residues. CDR3 in amino acids: CSASGEPGNTIYF. The DNA for the CDR3 is TGCAGTGCTAGTGGGGAGCCCGGAAACACCATATATTTT.

This chain connects TRBV7-2 to TRBJ2-2, with a tentative D call TRBD2 (6 bases). The CDR3 covers 18 residues. CDR1 and CDR2 from the germline V gene are SGHTA and FQGNSA. Trimming cost V 1 base and J 4 bases, with 19 bases left between them. This CDR3 reads CASSLVPGGPRFTGELFF. The DNA of the CDR3 is TGTGCCAGCAGCTTAGTGCCCGGGGGACCGAGGTTCACCGGGGAGCTGTTTTTT.

V gene TRBV9 combines with J gene TRBJ2-3; 7 bases are a match to TRBD2. V dropped 0 bases and J dropped 5; count of bases not matched to a gene: 15. Germline V gene sequence: CDR1 SGDLS, CDR2 YYNGEE. This CDR3 has 18 residues. The CDR3 loop reads CASSVVSEGGPLRDTQYF. The CDR3 DNA is TGTGCCAGCAGCGTAGTGTCTGAGGGAGGGCCCCTTCGAGATACGCAGTATTTT.

The rearrangement links TRBV5-1 to TRBJ2-2, with D perhaps matching TRBD2 (5 bases). The germline V and J ends were trimmed by 4 bases and 2 bases, with 6 bases remaining between them. This CDR3 comprises 13 residues. Germline V gene lookup returns CDR1 SGHRS and CDR2 YFSETQ. CDR3 nucleotides: TGCGCCAGCAGCGGGAGAAACACCGGGGAGCTGTTTTTT. The encoded protein is CASSGRNTGELFF.

J is TRBJ1-3 and V is TRBV5-1; 10 bases line up with TRBD1. Unmatched junction bases numbered 2, after V lost 0 bases and J lost 8 bases. The germline V gene has CDR1 SGHRS and CDR2 YFSETQ. The CDR3 length is 14 residues. CDR3 nucleotide sequence: TGCGCCAGCAGCTTGGGACAGGGGGCGGACACCATATATTTT. Amino acids: CASSLGQGADTIYF. Using reference TRBV5-1 and TRBJ1-3 for the parts outside the CDR3, the full variable domain is KAGVTQTPRYLIKTRGQQVTLSCSPISGHRSVSWYQQTPGQGLQFLFEYFSETQRNKGNFPGRFSGRQFSNSRSEMNVSTLELGDSALYLCASSLGQGADTIYFGEGSWLTVV.

This clone has only one observation. CDR3 amino acids: CASSFSLNTEAFF. In DNA form, the CDR3 reads TGTGCCAGCAGCTTCTCCTTAAACACTGAAGCTTTCTTT. The V gene is TRBV11-3, the J gene TRBJ1-1; D uncertain. The CDR3 is 13 residues long. Trimming pared 3 bases from V and 2 bases from J, leaving 7 bases between. Per the germline V gene, CDR1 is SGHNT and CDR2 is YENEEA.

The chain links TRBV4-3 to TRBJ1-4; weak D call: TRBD1 (5 bases). Trimming cost V 1 base and J 8 bases, with 14 bases left between them. Germline V gives CDR1 LGHNA, CDR2 YSLEER. The CDR3 is 15 residues long. The CDR3, as DNA: TGCGCCAGCAGCCAAGGAAGGTGGGACTGGGAAAAACTGTTTTTT. Amino acids: CASSQGRWDWEKLFF.

The rearrangement joins TRBV10-3 to TRBJ2-3, with 7 bases that match TRBD1. Germline V gene lookup returns CDR1 ENHRY and CDR2 SYGVKD. V shed 3 bases and J 4 bases; nucleotides not matched to a gene: 7. The CDR3 length is 15 residues. Written as DNA, the CDR3 is TGTGCCATCAGTGATGGGACAGTTGCAGCAGATACGCAGTATTTT. Translation gives CAISDGTVAADTQYF.

The chain is built from TRBV24-1 and TRBJ2-3; 7 nucleotides agree with TRBD2. Germline V gene data show CDR1 as KGHDR and CDR2 as SFDVKD. The CDR3 length is 14 residues. Trimming at V came to 10 bases and at J to 5 bases, leaving 11 bases not matched to a gene. The CDR3 bases are TGTGCCACTGGAGGGAGGGCCCTCAAAGATACGCAGTATTTT. Translation gives CATGGRALKDTQYF.

CDR3 amino acids: CASSKHRDRTFGNEQFF. The CDR3, as DNA: TGTGCCAGTAGTAAACACCGGGACAGGACATTCGGCAATGAGCAGTTCTTC. This chain uses TRBV19 with TRBJ2-1; 8 bases fit TRBD1. Per germline, CDR1 LNHDA and CDR2 SQIVND (reference sequence). The CDR3 covers 17 residues. The ends lost 4 bases at V and 6 bases at J; junction bases unmatched: 14.

The chain is built from TRBV15 and TRBJ1-1, with D uncertain. Germline CDR1 and CDR2: LNHNV and YYDKDF (reference sequence). V was shortened by 2 bases and J by 4 bases, with 17 bases between the two germline ends. The CDR3 is 16 residues long. This CDR3 is CATSRPAGLTVTEAFF. The CDR3 bases are TGTGCCACCAGCAGACCTGCAGGACTGACTGTCACTGAAGCTTTCTTT.

This chain uses TRBV4-3 with TRBJ2-1, with 8 positions matching TRBD2. Trimming cost V 3 bases and J 5 bases; bases outside gene matches: 9. Germline V gene sequence: CDR1 LGHNA, CDR2 YSLEER. The CDR3 length is 16 residues. Written as DNA, the CDR3 is TGCGCCAGCAGCCACCTAGAACTAGCGGAAGACAATGAGCAGTTCTTC. Protein: CASSHLELAEDNEQFF.

This rearrangement joins TRBV5-4 to TRBJ1-6, with TRBD1 as a possible D gene (5 bases). V lost 0 bases and J 5 bases, leaving 15 bases between the germline ends. The germline V gene has CDR1 SGHNT and CDR2 YYREEE (reference sequence). The CDR3 is made up of 17 amino acids. The CDR3 DNA sequence: TGTGCCAGCAGCTTGGCTGGGGCGAGGTTTGATAATTCACCCCTCCACTTT. Amino acid sequence: CASSLAGARFDNSPLHF.

This chain joins TRBV4-3 and TRBJ2-3; TRBD2 aligns across 9 bases. Germline V gene sequence: CDR1 LGHNA, CDR2 YSLEER. Trimming removed 0 bases from V and 4 bases from J; junction bases left unmatched: 8. This CDR3 is built from 17 residues. The CDR3 DNA follows: TGCGCCAGCAGCCAAGAACTTGCGGGAGGGCCCTCAGATACGCAGTATTTT. This codes for CASSQELAGGPSDTQYF.

The J gene is TRBJ1-3, the V gene TRBV5-1, with 7 bases fitting TRBD1. V shed 0 bases, J shed 4 bases, and the junction held 4 bases outside the gene matches. Germline loops: CDR1 SGHRS, CDR2 YFSETQ. CDR3 length equals 15 residues. CDR3 protein: CASSLEGAGGNTIYF. Written as DNA, the CDR3 is TGCGCCAGCAGCTTGGAGGGGGCGGGAGGAAACACCATATATTTT. The variable domain in full, completed from reference TRBV5-1 and TRBJ1-3, reads KAGVTQTPRYLIKTRGQQVTLSCSPISGHRSVSWYQQTPGQGLQFLFEYFSETQRNKGNFPGRFSGRQFSNSRSEMNVSTLELGDSALYLCASSLEGAGGNTIYFGEGSWLTVV.

The genes are TRBV11-2 and TRBJ2-1; maybe TRBD2 (6 bases). CDR1 is SGHAT and CDR2 is FQNNGV in the germline V gene. V was shortened by 6 bases and J by 5 bases, with 20 bases between the two germline ends. The CDR3 totals 16 residues. This CDR3 is CASRGGTRWGDNEQFF. CDR3 sequence (DNA): TGTGCCAGCAGGGGCGGGACCCGATGGGGCGACAATGAGCAGTTCTTC.